The rows below give T cell receptor beta chains drawn from one sample of a study of OX40 agonist ivuxolimab in advanced cancers. Here immunoSEQ multiplex PCR was the method, and the copy in TCRdb shows in-frame clones only, minus some. Among more than 80,000 clones, under 95% were seen once, and the ten largest hold roughly 8.9%. The material was CD4+ or CD8+ T cells sorted from blood, obtained in a trial of the OX40 agonist ivuxolimab. The receptors originated from an adult with an advanced solid tumor such as melanoma, head and neck, liver or kidney cancer. Both conserved end residues are part of each CDR3. Each record gives: J gene, D gene, clone size, V gene, CDR3 protein, CDR3 DNA. A D gene is named only where the DNA matches it firmly. The size field is filled for only some rows; it gives once, few, many or a size class.

TRBJ2-7,TRBD2,-,TRBV6-6,CASSYLAGLSYEQYF,TGTGCCAGCAGTTACCTAGCGGGCCTCTCCTACGAGCAGTACTTC
TRBJ1-1,-,few,TRBV29-1,CSVGSQGSRSFF,TGCAGCGTCGGTTCCCAGGGTTCGAGGTCTTTCTTT
TRBJ2-3,-,-,TRBV6-5,CASSYKHADTQYF,TGTGCCAGCAGTTACAAGCATGCCGATACGCAGTATTTT
TRBJ2-7,TRBD1,-,TRBV11-3,CASSRSGTGNYEQYF,TGTGCCAGCAGCAGATCCGGGACAGGGAACTACGAGCAGTACTTC
TRBJ2-7,-,few,TRBV27,CASSTLDSPTSYEQYF,TGTGCCAGCAGTACCTTGGACAGCCCGACCTCCTACGAGCAGTACTTC
TRBJ2-7,TRBD1,once,TRBV9,CASSDGATGDEQYF,TGTGCCAGCAGCGATGGAGCTACAGGGGACGAGCAGTACTTC
TRBJ2-1,TRBD2,-,TRBV27,CASSFGTSGPSYNEQFF,TGTGCCAGCAGTTTTGGGACTAGCGGCCCCTCCTACAATGAGCAGTTCTTC
TRBJ1-5,-,-,TRBV27,CASSFGVNSNQPQHF,TGTGCCAGCAGTTTTGGAGTAAATAGCAATCAGCCCCAGCATTTT
TRBJ1-1,TRBD1,-,TRBV18,CASSTGTGGATEAFF,TGTGCCAGCTCGACCGGGACAGGGGGCGCCACTGAAGCTTTCTTT
TRBJ2-1,TRBD2,-,TRBV7-3,CASSSRLAGGEQFF,TGTGCCAGCAGCTCGAGGCTAGCGGGAGGCGAGCAGTTCTTC
TRBJ2-1,-,-,TRBV6-6,CASSYLQRADYNEQFF,TGTGCCAGCAGTTACCTTCAGCGGGCAGACTACAATGAGCAGTTCTTC
TRBJ2-3,TRBD2,-,TRBV7-3,CASSSPTSGGTDTQYF,TGTGCCAGCAGCTCCCCGACTAGCGGGGGCACAGATACGCAGTATTTT
TRBJ1-1,TRBD1,-,TRBV18,CASSQTGDTEAFF,TGTGCCAGCTCGCAGACAGGGGACACTGAAGCTTTCTTT
TRBJ2-1,TRBD2,-,TRBV7-6,CASSLAIRTSGPGQFF,TGTGCCAGCAGCTTAGCCATCAGGACTAGCGGACCGGGGCAGTTCTTC
TRBJ1-2,-,-,TRBV7-2,CASSLTGYGYTF,TGTGCCAGCAGCTTGACAGGCTATGGCTACACCTTC
TRBJ2-3,-,once,TRBV7-9,CASSLGSTDTQYF,TGTGCCAGCAGCTTAGGCAGCACAGATACGCAGTATTTT
TRBJ1-1,TRBD1,-,TRBV18,CASSQQGTDTEAFF,TGTGCCAGCTCACAACAGGGGACCGACACTGAAGCTTTCTTT
TRBJ2-7,-,-,TRBV11-2,CASSLGLGLGEQYF,TGTGCCAGCAGCTTAGGGCTAGGTCTAGGCGAGCAGTACTTC
TRBJ2-3,-,-,TRBV6-4,CASRLEGGATDTQYF,TGTGCCAGCAGGCTTGAGGGGGGGGCAACAGATACGCAGTATTTT
TRBJ2-7,-,-,TRBV6-1,CASSDDRSSYEQYF,TGTGCCAGCAGTGATGACAGGAGCTCCTACGAGCAGTACTTC
TRBJ1-2,-,-,TRBV6-1,CASRGGPAANYGYTF,TGTGCCAGCCGGGGCGGTCCGGCAGCTAACTATGGCTACACCTTC
TRBJ1-5,-,once,TRBV13,CASSLGPYGQPQHF,TGTGCCAGCAGCTTAGGACCCTACGGCCAGCCCCAGCATTTT
TRBJ2-7,-,-,TRBV4-1,CASSQGRARREFTYEQYF,TGCGCCAGCAGCCAAGGGAGGGCTAGACGGGAGTTCACCTACGAGCAGTACTTC
TRBJ1-1,-,-,TRBV21-1,CASSWSMNTEAFF,TGTGCCAGCAGCTGGAGTATGAACACTGAAGCTTTCTTT
TRBJ1-2,TRBD1,-,TRBV6-5,CASRNRGANYGYTF,TGTGCCAGCAGGAACAGGGGTGCTAACTATGGCTACACCTTC
TRBJ2-5,-,-,TRBV6-5,CASTVGETQYF,TGTGCCAGCACGGTCGGGGAGACCCAGTACTTC
TRBJ2-3,-,-,TRBV7-2,CASSSPDNIRPDTQYF,TGTGCCAGCAGCTCCCCGGACAACATAAGACCAGATACGCAGTATTTT
TRBJ1-1,-,-,TRBV6-5,CASSYGGVNTEAFF,TGTGCCAGCAGTTACGGAGGGGTCAACACTGAAGCTTTCTTT
TRBJ2-7,-,-,TRBV27,CASSSYRDLYEQYF,TGTGCCAGCAGTTCATACAGGGATCTCTACGAGCAGTACTTC
TRBJ2-7,-,-,TRBV28,CATDGGQRLYEQYF,TGTGCCACCGACGGGGGGCAGCGACTCTACGAGCAGTACTTC
TRBJ2-1,TRBD2,-,TRBV7-9,CASRAAGGIIYNEQFF,TGTGCCAGCAGGGCAGCGGGAGGGATTATCTACAATGAGCAGTTCTTC
TRBJ2-1,-,-,TRBV7-2,CASSLMGYNEQFF,TGTGCCAGCAGCTTGATGGGTTACAATGAGCAGTTCTTC
TRBJ2-7,TRBD1,once,TRBV6-5,CASRRTGSYEQYF,TGTGCCAGCAGGAGGACAGGATCCTACGAGCAGTACTTC
TRBJ1-2,TRBD1,-,TRBV6-5,CASSWDSSNYGYTF,TGTGCCAGCAGTTGGGACAGCTCTAACTATGGCTACACCTTC
TRBJ2-7,TRBD2,-,TRBV28,CASSFRDYLHYEQYF,TGTGCCAGCAGTTTCCGGGACTACCTTCACTACGAGCAGTACTTC
TRBJ2-1,-,-,TRBV7-9,CASSSGKNEQFF,TGTGCCAGCAGTTCAGGGAAAAATGAGCAGTTCTTC
TRBJ1-5,TRBD1,-,TRBV5-6,CASSLRQGKQPQHF,TGTGCCAGCAGTCTTAGACAGGGCAAACAGCCCCAGCATTTT
TRBJ1-1,TRBD1,-,TRBV28,CASSPQGASEAFF,TGTGCCAGCAGTCCACAGGGGGCATCTGAAGCTTTCTTT
TRBJ1-3,TRBD1,-,TRBV12-5,CASGLIGQGRWSAGNTIYF,TGTGCTAGTGGTCTAATAGGACAGGGGAGGTGGTCGGCTGGAAACACCATATATTTT
TRBJ1-1,-,-,TRBV5-1,CASSLAGNTEAFF,TGCGCCAGCAGCTTGGCGGGGAACACTGAAGCTTTCTTT
TRBJ1-1,TRBD1,-,TRBV29-1,CSAVDRAIGTEAFF,TGCAGCGCCGTTGACAGGGCCATCGGCACTGAAGCTTTCTTT
TRBJ2-7,-,-,TRBV7-9,CASSLDLYEQYF,TGTGCCAGCAGCTTAGACCTCTACGAGCAGTACTTC
TRBJ1-6,TRBD1,once,TRBV30,CAWARRQGGRVLGSPLHF,TGTGCCTGGGCCCGTCGACAGGGCGGAAGAGTATTGGGGTCACCCCTCCACTTT
TRBJ2-1,-,-,TRBV9,CASSATSVPQSYNEQFF,TGTGCCAGCAGCGCGACCTCTGTCCCCCAATCCTACAATGAGCAGTTCTTC
TRBJ2-2,TRBD2,-,TRBV5-1,CASSGLAGGSTGELFF,TGCGCCAGCAGCGGACTAGCGGGAGGGTCCACCGGGGAGCTGTTTTTT
TRBJ2-5,TRBD2,-,TRBV19,CASSIDAGGLAASQETQYF,TGTGCCAGTAGTATAGATGCCGGGGGACTAGCGGCCTCTCAAGAGACCCAGTACTTC
TRBJ2-5,TRBD1,-,TRBV29-1,CSVKTGGWETQYF,TGCAGCGTAAAGACAGGGGGCTGGGAGACCCAGTACTTC
TRBJ2-5,-,-,TRBV27,CASSLRGIQETQYF,TGTGCCAGCAGTTTACGGGGGATCCAAGAGACCCAGTACTTC
TRBJ2-2,TRBD1,-,TRBV6-5,CASSSDRGTGELFF,TGTGCCAGCAGCTCGGACAGGGGCACCGGGGAGCTGTTTTTT
TRBJ2-7,TRBD2,-,TRBV11-2,CASSLPGGSSYEQYF,TGTGCCAGCAGCTTACCGGGAGGCTCCTCCTACGAGCAGTACTTC
TRBJ1-2,TRBD1,-,TRBV5-1,CASSPGQDRGYTF,TGCGCCAGCAGTCCTGGACAGGACCGTGGCTACACCTTC
TRBJ1-1,-,-,TRBV11-3,CASSFMWNTEAFF,TGTGCCAGCAGCTTTATGTGGAACACTGAAGCTTTCTTT
TRBJ2-7,TRBD1,-,TRBV30,CAGLGDRGYEQYF,TGTGCTGGCCTGGGGGACAGGGGGTACGAGCAGTACTTC
TRBJ2-5,TRBD1,-,TRBV11-2,CASRYPGQSETQYF,TGTGCCAGCCGTTACCCGGGACAGTCAGAGACCCAGTACTTC